The 4 T cell receptor beta chains below come from one sample, sequenced in a study of CD8 T cells in ankylosing spondylitis. TCRdb ran MiXCR on the 5' RACE reads and lists one entry per CDR3 protein. Among about 100,000 distinct CDR3 sequences, about 25% were seen once, and the ten largest hold about 12%. The sequenced sample consisted of synovial fluid, either unsorted or a sorted T cell fraction (not recorded which). These receptors all stem from a male donor with ankylosing spondylitis.

This clonotype was observed a few times. The chain is built from TRBV7-6 and TRBJ2-1; D is uncertain. The V end lost 5 bases, the J end lost 10 bases, and 12 bases lay between the germline ends. CDR1 SGHVS and CDR2 FNYEAQ come from the germline V gene. The CDR3 is made up of 12 amino acids. The CDR3 region has the DNA TGTGCCAGCAGCGGTGCGTTGGGAGAGCAGTTCTTC. Translating it yields CASSGALGEQFF.

This clonotype has a count of ten or more. This chain links TRBV5-1 with TRBJ1-5; 7 nucleotides line up with TRBD1. The J segment lost 5 bases and the V segment lost 4 bases, leaving 6 bases of the junction unmatched. CDR1 and CDR2 from the germline V gene are SGHRS and YFSETQ. This CDR3 has 14 residues. The CDR3 DNA follows: TGCGCCAGCAGCCCGACAGGGTACGATCAGCCCCAGCATTTT. It yields the protein CASSPTGYDQPQHF.

The chain employs TRBV10-3 and TRBJ1-4; D not certain. Per the germline V gene, CDR1 is ENHRY and CDR2 is SYGVKD. The CDR3 has 14 residues. The CDR3 loop reads CASGFSVAHEKLFF. The DNA of the CDR3 is TGTGCTTCGGGATTCTCAGTGGCCCATGAAAAACTGTTTTTT.

A word on this clonotype: This clone may be a read error of a much larger clone one base away. V and J are TRBV3-1 and TRBJ1-4; D uncertain. The V gene's germline CDR1 is LGHDT and CDR2 YNNKEL (reference sequence). The CDR3 is 11 amino acids. V was shortened by 6 bases and J by 8 bases, with 7 bases between the two germline ends. The CDR3 DNA follows: TGTGCCAGCAGGGGGAGGGAAAAACTGTTTTTT. Protein product: CASRGREKLFF. The full variable domain, rest sourced from reference TRBV3-1 and TRBJ1-4, is DTAVSQTPKYLVTQMGNDKSIKCEQNLGHDTMYWYKQDSKKFLKIMFSYNNKELIINETVPNRFSPKSPDKAHLNLHINSLELGDSAVYFCASRGREKLFFGSGTQLSVL.